Detailed here is one T cell receptor (beta chain). Its antigen is unidentified. This sample is part of a study of long-term antiretroviral therapy in people with HIV. Study-level points and caveats: An increase in diversity followed ART, yet levels stayed below transplant donor controls.

Unmatched junction bases numbered 8, after V lost 6 bases and J lost 0 bases. The CDR3 spans 15 residues. The germline gives CDR1 MDHEN, CDR2 SYDVKM. The run of the v3.0 immunoSEQ assay was at survey level. Libraries were prepared by immunoSEQ multiplex PCR; TCRdb keeps only in-frame clonotypes and omits some of them. Among 25,000 to 35,000 clones listed, about 95% were seen once. This TCR derives from a man younger than 40 with HIV. The sequencing used unsorted PBMCs, collected 5.3 years after starting antiretroviral therapy. This chain uses TRBV28 with TRBJ2-7; 7 bases match TRBD1. The DNA for the CDR3 is TGTGCCAGCAGCACGACAGGGCGAAGCTCCTACGAGCAGTACTTC. Translating gives CASSTTGRSSYEQYF.